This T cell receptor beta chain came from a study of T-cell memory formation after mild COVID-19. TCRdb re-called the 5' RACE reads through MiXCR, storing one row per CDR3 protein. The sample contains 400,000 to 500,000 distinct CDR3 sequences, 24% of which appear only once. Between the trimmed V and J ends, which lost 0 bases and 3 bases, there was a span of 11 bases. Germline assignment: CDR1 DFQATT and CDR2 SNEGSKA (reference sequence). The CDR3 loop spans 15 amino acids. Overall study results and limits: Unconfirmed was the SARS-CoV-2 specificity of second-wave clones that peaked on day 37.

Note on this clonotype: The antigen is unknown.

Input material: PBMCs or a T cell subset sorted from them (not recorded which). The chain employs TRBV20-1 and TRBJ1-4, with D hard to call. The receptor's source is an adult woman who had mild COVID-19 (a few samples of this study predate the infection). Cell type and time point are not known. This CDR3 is CSARDPTLANEKLFF. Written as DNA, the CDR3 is TGCAGTGCTAGAGACCCGACATTGGCTAATGAAAAACTGTTTTTT.